These T cell receptor beta chains were read from a single sample in a study of blood T cell repertoires in COVID-19. Produced via immunoSEQ multiplex PCR; TCRdb's table is partial and in-frame only. The table records around 300,000 clones, 89% of them present only once. The sample taken for sequencing was peripheral blood. These receptors were taken from a woman in her thirties or forties who had recovered from COVID-19. CDR3s include the opening cysteine and the closing phenylalanine or tryptophan. The order of the fields is V gene, D gene, J gene, CDR3 protein. D genes are given only for firm matches.

>TRBV7-8|.|TRBJ1-3
CASSSPLGNTIYF
>TRBV5-1|TRBD1|TRBJ1-2
CASSFGQGAPGYTF
>TRBV10-3|.|TRBJ1-1
CAISETGYAAEAFF
>TRBV5-6|TRBD2|TRBJ2-1
CASSPGLGGNEQFF
>TRBV28|TRBD1|TRBJ2-3
CASSPGQGPDTQYF
>TRBV21-1|.|TRBJ2-7
CASSKVSRQGSYEQYF
>TRBV9|TRBD1|TRBJ1-1
CASSVTRGRWDRGVWSTEAFF
>TRBV25-1|TRBD1|TRBJ2-7
CASSDPGGKSSYEQYF
>TRBV28|TRBD1|TRBJ2-7
CASSLPGTASSYEQYF
>TRBV19|TRBD1|TRBJ1-5
CASSKGQGAGSSNQPQHF
>TRBV19|.|TRBJ2-3
CASSIDQGTDTQYF
>TRBV24-1|TRBD1|TRBJ2-1
CATSDPTGSNNEQFF
>TRBV28|TRBD1|TRBJ2-2
CASSFPGQGTTGELFF
>TRBV30|TRBD1|TRBJ1-1
CAWQRQGRTEAFF
>TRBV12-3/TRBV12-4|TRBD2|TRBJ2-7
CASGLAGPYEQYF
>TRBV7-2|.|TRBJ2-3
CASSLGPGGASTDTQYF
>TRBV9|.|TRBJ2-2
CASSVSGGRRENTGELFF
>TRBV5-4|.|TRBJ1-4
CASSFDSPGQLFF
>TRBV29-1|.|TRBJ1-2
CSVIRGSYGYTF
>TRBV7-2|.|TRBJ2-3
CASSSPARIDTQYF
>TRBV19|.|TRBJ2-1
CASSMSQRDEQFF
>TRBV6-5|TRBD1|TRBJ1-4
CASRPGTAEKLFF
>TRBV7-3|TRBD2|TRBJ2-5
CASSTTGGETQYF
>TRBV27|.|TRBJ2-7
CASSSGHPYEQYF
>TRBV3-1/TRBV3-2|TRBD2|TRBJ2-2
CASSVAGGSGELFF
>TRBV12-2|.|TRBJ1-2
CASRLACGLYTF
>TRBV6-5|TRBD1|TRBJ2-7
CASSSTGDEQYF
>TRBV29-1|TRBD1|TRBJ2-1
CSVDGGQGAYNEQFF
>TRBV10-3|TRBD1|TRBJ2-7
CAIGRTGVGEQYF
>TRBV11-2|.|TRBJ2-7
CASKVEGICWANYSYEQYF
>TRBV10-3|TRBD1|TRBJ2-1
CAISESGTGVGRGSYNEQFF
>TRBV6-6|.|TRBJ2-3
CASSPRDSLHTDTQYF
>TRBV28|TRBD1|TRBJ2-1
CASSFIGQVNYNEQFF
>TRBV2|TRBD1|TRBJ2-2
CASRDRGWTGELFF
>TRBV29-1|.|TRBJ2-1
CSVVQGSYNEQFF
>TRBV19|.|TRBJ2-7
CASSLAGSYEQYF
>TRBV11-3|TRBD1|TRBJ2-3
CASSLDQTGGEYTQYF
>TRBV5-1|TRBD1|TRBJ1-2
CASSLETGAGYGYTF
>TRBV6-1|TRBD2|TRBJ2-5
CASSEGRTSGRSEETQYF
>TRBV7-2|TRBD1|TRBJ2-7
CASSLAAGQGGEQYF
>TRBV5-6|.|TRBJ2-3
CASSLLADYTDTQYF
>TRBV19|.|TRBJ1-5
CASSIDWIGDSQHF
>TRBV2|TRBD2|TRBJ2-5
CASSKGLAGVQETQYF
>TRBV12-3/TRBV12-4|.|TRBJ2-1
CASSFGGAAQFF
>TRBV5-6|.|TRBJ2-1
CASSLFANNEQFF
>TRBV11-2|.|TRBJ1-1
CASSPPGRAHSEAFF
>TRBV19|TRBD2|TRBJ2-2
CASSWEGNTGELFF
>TRBV7-9|TRBD2|TRBJ2-1
CASSTAGGGYNEQFF
>TRBV15|.|TRBJ2-1
CATSRPFLAGQPSYNEQFF
>TRBV5-6|TRBD1|TRBJ1-2
CASSFDRDSGFYGYTF
>TRBV30|.|TRBJ1-2
CAWSLAGVFGYGYTF
>TRBV30|.|TRBJ2-3
CAWTGSLPDTQYF
>TRBV4-1|.|TRBJ1-4
CASSHSPDRMNEKLFF
>TRBV19|TRBD1|TRBJ1-2
CASSGIAGGIGGYTF
>TRBV7-9|TRBD2|TRBJ2-7
CASSPGPSGTEQYF